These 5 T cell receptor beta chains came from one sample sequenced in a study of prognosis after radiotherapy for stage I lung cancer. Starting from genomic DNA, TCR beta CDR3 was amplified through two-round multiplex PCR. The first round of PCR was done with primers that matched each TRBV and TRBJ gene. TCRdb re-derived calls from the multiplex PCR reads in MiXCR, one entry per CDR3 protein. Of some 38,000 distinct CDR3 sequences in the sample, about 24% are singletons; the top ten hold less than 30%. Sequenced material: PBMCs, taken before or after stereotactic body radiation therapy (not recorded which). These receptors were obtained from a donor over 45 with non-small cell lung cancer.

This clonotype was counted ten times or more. CDR3 protein: CSARDARSPGTGYNEQFF. The CDR3 region has the DNA TGCAGTGCTAGAGATGCACGCTCTCCCGGGACAGGTTACAATGAGCAGTTCTTC. The V and J genes are TRBV20-1 and TRBJ2-1, with 8 bases matching TRBD1. The V gene's germline CDR1 is DFQATT and CDR2 SNEGSKA (reference sequence). V trimming: 0 bases; J trimming: 4 bases; junction bases outside the gene matches: 14. The CDR3 is made up of 18 amino acids.

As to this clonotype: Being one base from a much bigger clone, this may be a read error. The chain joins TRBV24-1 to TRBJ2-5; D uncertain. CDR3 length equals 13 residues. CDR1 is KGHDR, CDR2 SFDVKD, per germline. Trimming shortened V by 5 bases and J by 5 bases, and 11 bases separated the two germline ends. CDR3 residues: CATSGPAVETQYF. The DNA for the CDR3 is TGTGCCACCAGTGGGCCGGCGGTGGAGACCCAGTACTTC.

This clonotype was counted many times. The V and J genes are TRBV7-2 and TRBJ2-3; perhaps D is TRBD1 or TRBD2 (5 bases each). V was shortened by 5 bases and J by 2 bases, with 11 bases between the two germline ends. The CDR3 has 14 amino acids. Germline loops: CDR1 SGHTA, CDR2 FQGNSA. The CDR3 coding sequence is TGTGCCAGCAGCGCCGGGACCATCACAGATACGCAGTATTTT. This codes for CASSAGTITDTQYF.

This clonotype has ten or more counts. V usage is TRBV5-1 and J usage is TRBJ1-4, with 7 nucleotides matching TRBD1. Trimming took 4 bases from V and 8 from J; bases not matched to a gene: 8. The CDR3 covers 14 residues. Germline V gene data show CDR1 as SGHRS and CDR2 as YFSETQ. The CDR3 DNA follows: TGCGCCAGCAGCCCTGGACAGGTGCACGAAAAACTGTTTTTT. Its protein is CASSPGQVHEKLFF.

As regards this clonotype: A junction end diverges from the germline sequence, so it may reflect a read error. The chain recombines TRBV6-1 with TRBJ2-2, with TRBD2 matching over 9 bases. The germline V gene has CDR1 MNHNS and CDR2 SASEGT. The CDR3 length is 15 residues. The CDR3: CSSSELAGNTGELFF. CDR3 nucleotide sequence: TGTTCCAGTAGTGAACTAGCGGGGAACACCGGGGAGCTGTTTTTT.